The sequence of this T cell receptor beta chain was determined in a study of T cells after posttransplantation cyclophosphamide. The CDR3 spans 13 residues. Trimming took off 1 base at V and 8 bases at J, with 11 bases between the two ends. Germline CDR1 MNHEY, CDR2 SVGAGI. On this clone: Its matching antigen is unknown.

Broader study findings: Donor CD8+ memory clones often dominated recipient blood repertoires at later times. Skin or GI-infiltrating T cells shared few TRB sequences with blood. Recipient CMV seropositivity and CMV reactivation strongly tracked TRB clonality.

Repertoires were generated with immunoSEQ multiplex PCR, while TCRdb's copy carries only in-frame clones and drops some. The sample shows some 47,000 clones, around 84% of them seen only once. Material: PBMCs. V gene TRBV6-5 combines with J gene TRBJ1-2; D is undetermined. The sequence came from a man aged 25-45 years with a blood cancer, CMV-positive, and with a related stem cell donor. In nucleotides, the CDR3 is TGTGCCAGCAGTTACTTGGGAGTCCAAGGCTACACCTTC. Its protein is CASSYLGVQGYTF.